Listed here are 18 T cell receptor beta chains from one sample, sequenced in a study of early T cells in non-severe SARS-CoV-2 infection. In TCRdb, the 5' RACE reads were re-called with MiXCR into one record per CDR3 protein. The sample gives fewer than 50,000 distinct CDR3 sequences, over 5% of which show up once; 12% is in the top ten. Sequenced material: whole blood. These receptors were collected from an adult who was a healthcare worker with PCR-confirmed SARS-CoV-2 infection or an uninfected control (not recorded which).

This clonotype has a handful of counts. The V and J genes are TRBV12-3 or TRBV12-4 and TRBJ1-6; possibly TRBD1 for D (6 bases). V was pared by 7 bases and J by 7 bases, with 14 bases between. The CDR3 consists of 14 residues. The CDR3 DNA is TGTGCCAGCACCTGGGGGGCGAAGAATTCACCCCTCCACTTT. Protein product: CASTWGAKNSPLHF.

This clonotype was found many times. V and J are TRBV2 and TRBJ2-7; D is perhaps TRBD2 (5 bases). CDR1 and CDR2 from the germline V gene are SNHLY and FYNNEI. CDR3 length equals 11 residues. V was trimmed by 4 bases and J by 6 bases, leaving 7 bases between them. The CDR3 DNA reads as TGTGCCAGCAGTGTCCGGGGCGAGCAGTACTTC. It is translated as CASSVRGEQYF. Full variable domain (rest looked up from reference TRBV2 and TRBJ2-7): EPEVTQTPSHQVTQMGQEVILRCVPISNHLYFYWYRQILGQKVEFLVSFYNNEISEKSEIFDDQFSVERPDGSNFTLKIRSTKLEDSAMYFCASSVRGEQYFGPGTRLTVT.

V and J are TRBV5-4 and TRBJ2-2; D is ambiguous. From germline, CDR1 is SGHNT and CDR2 YYREEE (reference sequence). The CDR3 covers 12 residues. The germline V and J ends were trimmed by 4 bases and 7 bases, with 8 bases remaining between them. CDR3 DNA sequence: TGTGCCAGCAGCGCTCCGGTCGGGGAGCTGTTTTTT. Its translation: CASSAPVGELFF.

In its sample, this clonotype was seen a few times. The chain links TRBV29-1 to TRBJ2-3; 8 bases align to TRBD2. The CDR3 length is 13 residues. Germline V CDR1 and CDR2: SQVTM, ANQGSEA. V lost 7 bases and J lost 2; bases outside the gene matches: 5. The CDR3: CSASGGSTDTQYF. The CDR3 DNA follows: TGCAGCGCCTCGGGGGGGTCCACAGATACGCAGTATTTT.

This clonotype was observed a handful of times. The gene calls are TRBV4-1 and TRBJ2-5; tentatively, D is TRBD2 (5 bases). The CDR3 is 17 amino acids. V gave up 4 bases and J gave up 0 bases, with 18 bases separating them. Per the germline V gene, CDR1 is MGHRA and CDR2 is YSYEKL. The CDR3: CASSPKDRGGYQETQYF. As DNA, the CDR3 is TGCGCCAGCAGCCCGAAAGACCGGGGTGGATACCAAGAGACCCAGTACTTC.

This clonotype was counted ten times or more. V usage is TRBV12-3 or TRBV12-4 and J usage is TRBJ2-1; D is unclear. The V gene lost 4 bases and the J gene lost 0 bases, with 10 bases spanning the gap. CDR3 length equals 15 residues. Here the CDR3 DNA reads TGTGCCAGCAGTTCCGGCCCAGGCTCCTACAATGAGCAGTTCTTC. It specifies CASSSGPGSYNEQFF.

This clonotype was counted many times. V gene TRBV10-3 combines with J gene TRBJ2-1; D gene unclear. The CDR3 extends over 12 amino acids. Trimming took 10 bases from V and 7 from J, leaving 14 bases between them. From germline, CDR1 is ENHRY and CDR2 SYGVKD. CDR3 loop: CASRNPENEQFF. As DNA, the CDR3 is TGTGCCAGCCGGAATCCGGAGAATGAGCAGTTCTTC.

This clonotype was detected many times. J is TRBJ1-2 and V is TRBV10-2, with D possibly being TRBD1 (5 bases). The CDR3 has 12 residues. The germline CDR1 and CDR2 sequences are WSHSY and SAAADI. V lost 10 bases, J lost 3 bases, and 12 bases lay in between. The CDR3 sequence: CATQTDHYGYTF. The CDR3 nucleotides are TGCGCCACTCAGACAGATCACTATGGCTACACCTTC.

This clonotype was seen a handful of times. V is TRBV7-2 and J is TRBJ2-5, with TRBD1 matching over 8 bases. This CDR3 is 14 amino acids long. After removal of 7 bases from V and 2 bases from J, the junction contained 6 bases not matched to a gene. Germline V lookup: CDR1 SGHTA, CDR2 FQGNSA. This CDR3 is CASTRTGRQETQYF. In DNA form, the CDR3 reads TGTGCCAGCACCAGGACAGGGCGGCAAGAGACCCAGTACTTC.

This sequence joins TRBV11-2 and TRBJ1-5; TRBD1 agrees at 7 bases. J gave up 4 bases and V 3 bases, and 6 bases lay outside the gene matches. Germline V gene lookup returns CDR1 SGHAT and CDR2 FQNNGV. The CDR3 runs 15 residues. The CDR3 sequence: CASSFGTARNQPQHF. As DNA, the CDR3 is TGTGCCAGCAGCTTCGGGACAGCCAGAAATCAGCCCCAGCATTTT.

V gene TRBV12-3 or TRBV12-4 combines with J gene TRBJ2-2, with 9 bases identical to TRBD1. The CDR3 covers 16 residues. With V trimmed by 3 bases and J by 6 bases, 8 bases remained unmatched. The CDR3 protein is CASSFTDRGSPGELFF. Written as DNA, the CDR3 is TGTGCCAGCAGTTTTACGGACAGGGGCTCCCCCGGGGAGCTGTTTTTT.

There are many counts of this clonotype. The gene calls are TRBV10-2 and TRBJ1-4; tentative D call: TRBD1 (5 bases). The CDR3 consists of 15 residues. Trimming pared 3 bases from V and 0 bases from J, leaving 8 bases between. The germline CDR1 and CDR2 sequences are WSHSY and SAAADI. CDR3 sequence reads: CASSDRVATNEKLFF. The CDR3 nucleotides are TGCGCCAGCAGTGACAGGGTCGCAACTAATGAAAAACTGTTTTTT.

This clonotype was recorded many times. The junction does not match germline at one end; this may be a read error. This chain connects TRBV20-1 to TRBJ2-2; either TRBD1 or TRBD2 may supply D (6 bases each). CDR3 size: 15 residues. Germline V gene sequence: CDR1 DFQATT, CDR2 SNEGSKA (reference sequence). CDR3 sequence reads: CSARVGGAGTGELFF. The CDR3 region has the DNA TGCAGTGCCAGAGTCGGGGGCGCGGGCACCGGGGAGCTGTTTTTT.

This clonotype was seen repeatedly, ten times or more. This chain links TRBV5-1 with TRBJ2-7, with D possibly TRBD1 on 5 matching bases. The CDR3 is 15 amino acids. The V and J ends lost 0 bases and 1 base respectively, with 11 bases between them. Germline CDR1 is SGHRS and CDR2 is YFSETQ. The CDR3 DNA reads TGCGCCAGCAGCTTGGGGCAGGGTTGGTCCTACGAGCAGTACTTC. Protein: CASSLGQGWSYEQYF.

In its sample, this clonotype was seen a few times. The CDR3 reads CSVEDSGTEAFF. CDR3 bases: TGCAGCGTTGAAGACTCGGGAACTGAAGCTTTCTTT. The chain joins TRBV29-1 to TRBJ1-1; D unresolved. CDR1 is SQVTM, CDR2 ANQGSEA, per germline. The germline V and J ends were trimmed by 0 bases and 5 bases, with 7 bases remaining between them. This CDR3 contains 12 residues.

This clonotype was picked up many times. The chain has TRBV11-3 and TRBJ2-5, with a weak D call TRBD1 (5 bases). The CDR3 spans 13 residues. V gave up 3 bases and J gave up 6 bases, with 11 bases separating them. Germline V lookup: CDR1 SGHNT, CDR2 YENEEA. Here the CDR3 DNA reads TGTGCCAGCAGCTTCGACAGAGGACAGACCCAGTACTTC. Its translation is CASSFDRGQTQYF. The entire variable domain, with the rest obtained from reference TRBV11-3 and TRBJ2-5, is as follows: EAGVVQSPRYKIIEKKQPVAFWCNPISGHNTLYWYLQNLGQGPELLIRYENEEAVDDSQLPKDRFSAERLKGVDSTLKIQPAELGDSAVYLCASSFDRGQTQYFGPGTRLLVL.

This clonotype was observed many times. The V gene is TRBV5-4, the J gene TRBJ2-1; maybe TRBD1 (5 bases). V shed 0 bases and J shed 7 bases, with 5 bases lying between them. The CDR3 has 12 amino acids. From germline, CDR1 is SGHNT and CDR2 YYREEE (reference sequence). The CDR3 region is CASSLDRNEQFF. Written as DNA, the CDR3 is TGTGCCAGCAGCTTGGACAGGAATGAGCAGTTCTTC.

The chain couples TRBV3-1 to TRBJ2-2; D might be TRBD1 (6 bases). Trimming pared 3 bases from V and 4 bases from J, leaving 9 bases between. This CDR3 region has 14 residues. The germline V gene encodes CDR1 LGHDT and CDR2 YNNKEL (reference sequence). This CDR3 reads CASSQLGGTGELFF. CDR3 DNA: TGTGCCAGCAGCCAGCTAGGGGGCACCGGGGAGCTGTTTTTT.